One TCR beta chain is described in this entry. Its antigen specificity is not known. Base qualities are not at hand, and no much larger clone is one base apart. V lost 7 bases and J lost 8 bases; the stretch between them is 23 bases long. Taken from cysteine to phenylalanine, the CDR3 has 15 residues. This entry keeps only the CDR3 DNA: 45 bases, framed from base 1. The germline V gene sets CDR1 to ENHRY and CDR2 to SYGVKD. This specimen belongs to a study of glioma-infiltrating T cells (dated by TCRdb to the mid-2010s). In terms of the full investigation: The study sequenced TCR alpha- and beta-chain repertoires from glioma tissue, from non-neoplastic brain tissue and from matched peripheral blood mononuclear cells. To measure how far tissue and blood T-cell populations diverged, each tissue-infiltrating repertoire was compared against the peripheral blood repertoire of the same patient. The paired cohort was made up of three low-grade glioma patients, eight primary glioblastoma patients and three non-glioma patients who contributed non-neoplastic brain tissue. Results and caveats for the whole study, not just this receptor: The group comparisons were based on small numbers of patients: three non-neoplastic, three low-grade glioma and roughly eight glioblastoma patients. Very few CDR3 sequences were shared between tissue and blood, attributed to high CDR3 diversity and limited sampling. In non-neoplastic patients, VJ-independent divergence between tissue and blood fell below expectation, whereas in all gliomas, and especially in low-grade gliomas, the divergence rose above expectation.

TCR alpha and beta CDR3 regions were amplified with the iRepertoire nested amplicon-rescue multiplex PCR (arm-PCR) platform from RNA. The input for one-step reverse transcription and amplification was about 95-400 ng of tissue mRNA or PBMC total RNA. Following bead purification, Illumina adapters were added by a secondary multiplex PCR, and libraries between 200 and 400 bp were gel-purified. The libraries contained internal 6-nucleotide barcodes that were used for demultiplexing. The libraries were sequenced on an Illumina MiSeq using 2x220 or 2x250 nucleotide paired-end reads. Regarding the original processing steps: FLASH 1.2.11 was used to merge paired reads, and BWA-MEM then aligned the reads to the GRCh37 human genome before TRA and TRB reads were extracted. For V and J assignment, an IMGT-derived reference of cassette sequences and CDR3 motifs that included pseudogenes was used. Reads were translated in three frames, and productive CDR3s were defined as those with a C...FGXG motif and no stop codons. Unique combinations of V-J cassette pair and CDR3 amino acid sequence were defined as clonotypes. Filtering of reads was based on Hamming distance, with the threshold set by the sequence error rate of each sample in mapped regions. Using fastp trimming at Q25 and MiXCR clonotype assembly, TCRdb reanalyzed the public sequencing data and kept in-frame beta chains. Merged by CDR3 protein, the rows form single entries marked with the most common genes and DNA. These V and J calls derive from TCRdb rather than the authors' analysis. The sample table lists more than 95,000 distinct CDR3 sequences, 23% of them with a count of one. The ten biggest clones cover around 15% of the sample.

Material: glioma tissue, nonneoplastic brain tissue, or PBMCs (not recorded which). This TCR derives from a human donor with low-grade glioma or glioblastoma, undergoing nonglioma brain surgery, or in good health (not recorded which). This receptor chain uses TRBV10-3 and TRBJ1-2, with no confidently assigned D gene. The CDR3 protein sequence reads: CAINRASDFPSGYTF. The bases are TGTGCCATCAATCGGGCCTCGGACTTTCCATCCGGCTACACCTTC.